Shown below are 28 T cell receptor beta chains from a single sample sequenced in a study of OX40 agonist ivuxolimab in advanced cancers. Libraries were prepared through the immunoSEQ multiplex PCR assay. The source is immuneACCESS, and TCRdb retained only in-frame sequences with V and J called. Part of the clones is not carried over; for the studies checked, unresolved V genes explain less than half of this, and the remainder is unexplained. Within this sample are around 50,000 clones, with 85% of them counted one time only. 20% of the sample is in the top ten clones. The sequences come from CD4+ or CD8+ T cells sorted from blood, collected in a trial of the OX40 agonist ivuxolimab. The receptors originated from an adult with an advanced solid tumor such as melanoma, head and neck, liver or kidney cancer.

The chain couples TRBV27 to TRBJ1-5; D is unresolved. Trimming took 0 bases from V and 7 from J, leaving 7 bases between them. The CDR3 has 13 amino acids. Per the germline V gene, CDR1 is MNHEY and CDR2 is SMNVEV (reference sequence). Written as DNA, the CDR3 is TGTGCCAGCAGTTTATCAGTGAGCCAGCCCCAGCATTTT. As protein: CASSLSVSQPQHF.

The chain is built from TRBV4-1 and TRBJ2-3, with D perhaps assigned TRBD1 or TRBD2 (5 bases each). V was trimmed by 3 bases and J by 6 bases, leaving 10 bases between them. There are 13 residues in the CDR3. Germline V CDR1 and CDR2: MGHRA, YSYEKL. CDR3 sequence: CASSHLGPDTQYF. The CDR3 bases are TGCGCCAGCAGCCACCTGGGACCGGATACGCAGTATTTT.

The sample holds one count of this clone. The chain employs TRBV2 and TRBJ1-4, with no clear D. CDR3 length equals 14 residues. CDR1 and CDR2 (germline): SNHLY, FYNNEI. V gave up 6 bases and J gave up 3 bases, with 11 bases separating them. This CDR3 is CASSYVRSNEKLFF. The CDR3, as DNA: TGTGCCAGCAGCTACGTAAGGTCTAATGAAAAACTGTTTTTT.

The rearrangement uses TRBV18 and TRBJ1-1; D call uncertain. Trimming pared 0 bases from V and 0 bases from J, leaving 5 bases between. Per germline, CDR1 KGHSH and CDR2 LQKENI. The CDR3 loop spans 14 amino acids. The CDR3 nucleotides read TGTGCCAGCTCACCACCTTCGATGAACACTGAAGCTTTCTTT. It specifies CASSPPSMNTEAFF.

For the CDR3, the DNA is TGTGCCAGTAGTATAGGTCCGGGCACTAGCACAGATACGCAGTATTTT. Its translation: CASSIGPGTSTDTQYF. The chain uses TRBV19 and TRBJ2-3; D unclear. With 1 base removed from V and 0 bases from J, the gap between germline ends came to 11 bases. The CDR3 loop spans 16 amino acids. Germline V gene lookup returns CDR1 LNHDA and CDR2 SQIVND (reference sequence).

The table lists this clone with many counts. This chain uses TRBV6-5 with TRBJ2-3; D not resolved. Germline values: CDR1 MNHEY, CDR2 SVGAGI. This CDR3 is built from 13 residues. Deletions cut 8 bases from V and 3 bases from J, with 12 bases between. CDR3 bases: TGTGCCAGCGGCGGCTTCGGTACAGATACGCAGTATTTT. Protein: CASGGFGTDTQYF.

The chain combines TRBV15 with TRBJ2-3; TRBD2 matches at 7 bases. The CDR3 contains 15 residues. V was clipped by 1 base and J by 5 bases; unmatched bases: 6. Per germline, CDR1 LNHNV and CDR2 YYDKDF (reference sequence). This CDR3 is CATSRVPGGVDTQYF. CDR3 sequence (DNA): TGTGCCACCAGCAGAGTGCCTGGGGGGGTAGATACGCAGTATTTT.

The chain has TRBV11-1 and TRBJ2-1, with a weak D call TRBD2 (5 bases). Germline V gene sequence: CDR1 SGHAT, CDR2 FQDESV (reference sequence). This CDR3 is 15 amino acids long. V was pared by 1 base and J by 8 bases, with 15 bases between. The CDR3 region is CASSLGSLAADEQFF. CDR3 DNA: TGTGCCAGCAGCTTAGGTTCTCTAGCAGCTGATGAGCAGTTCTTC.

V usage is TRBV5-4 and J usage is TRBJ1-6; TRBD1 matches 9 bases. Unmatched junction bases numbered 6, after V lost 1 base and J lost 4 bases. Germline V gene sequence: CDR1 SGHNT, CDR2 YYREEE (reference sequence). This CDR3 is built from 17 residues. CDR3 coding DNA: TGTGCCAGCAGCTTGTCCCCAGGACAGGGGTATAATTCACCCCTCCACTTT. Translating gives CASSLSPGQGYNSPLHF.

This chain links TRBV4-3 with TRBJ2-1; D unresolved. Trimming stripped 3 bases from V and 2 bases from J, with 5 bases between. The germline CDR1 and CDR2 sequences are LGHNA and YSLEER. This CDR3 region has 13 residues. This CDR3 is CASSHNPYNEQFF. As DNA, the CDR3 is TGCGCCAGCAGCCACAACCCCTACAATGAGCAGTTCTTC.

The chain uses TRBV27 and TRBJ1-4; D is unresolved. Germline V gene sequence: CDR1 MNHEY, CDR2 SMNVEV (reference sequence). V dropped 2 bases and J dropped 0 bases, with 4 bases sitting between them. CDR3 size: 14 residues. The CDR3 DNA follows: TGTGCCAGCAGTTTAGGTGCAACTAATGAAAAACTGTTTTTT. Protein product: CASSLGATNEKLFF.

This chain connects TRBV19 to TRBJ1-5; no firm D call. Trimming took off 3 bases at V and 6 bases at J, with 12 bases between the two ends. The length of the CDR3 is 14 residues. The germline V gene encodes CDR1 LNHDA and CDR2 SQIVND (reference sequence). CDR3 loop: CASSIWGWGQPQHF. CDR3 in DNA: TGTGCCAGTAGTATCTGGGGTTGGGGTCAGCCCCAGCATTTT.

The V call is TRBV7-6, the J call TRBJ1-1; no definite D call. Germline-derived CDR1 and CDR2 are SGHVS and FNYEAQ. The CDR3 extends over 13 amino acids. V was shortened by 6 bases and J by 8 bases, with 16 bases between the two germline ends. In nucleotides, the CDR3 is TGTGCCAGCAGACAGCTGACGTCCTACGAAGCTTTCTTT. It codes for CASRQLTSYEAFF.

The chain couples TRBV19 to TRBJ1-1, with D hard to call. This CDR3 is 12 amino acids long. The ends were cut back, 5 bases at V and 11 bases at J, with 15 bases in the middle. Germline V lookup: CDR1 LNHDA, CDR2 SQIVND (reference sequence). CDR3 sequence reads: CASSFARGEAFF. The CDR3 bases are TGTGCCAGTAGTTTTGCGCGTGGGGAGGCTTTCTTT. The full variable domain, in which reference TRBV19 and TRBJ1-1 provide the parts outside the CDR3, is DGGITQSPKYLFRKEGQNVTLSCEQNLNHDAMYWYRQDPGQGLRLIYYSQIVNDFQKGDIAEGYSVSREKKESFPLTVTSAQKNPTAFYLCASSFARGEAFFGQGTRLTVV.

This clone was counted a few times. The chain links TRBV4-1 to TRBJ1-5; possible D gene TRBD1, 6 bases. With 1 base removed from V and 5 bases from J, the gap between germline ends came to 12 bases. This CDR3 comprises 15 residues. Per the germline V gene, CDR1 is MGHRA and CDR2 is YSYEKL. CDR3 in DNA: TGCGCCAGCAGCCAAGGGCAGGGGCCGTATCAGCCCCAGCATTTT. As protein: CASSQGQGPYQPQHF.

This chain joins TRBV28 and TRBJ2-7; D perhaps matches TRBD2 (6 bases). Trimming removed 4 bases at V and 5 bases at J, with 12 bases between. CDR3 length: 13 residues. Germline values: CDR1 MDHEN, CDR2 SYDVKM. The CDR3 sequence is CASSSGRGNEQYF. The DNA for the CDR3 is TGTGCCAGCAGTTCGGGGCGCGGGAACGAGCAGTACTTC.

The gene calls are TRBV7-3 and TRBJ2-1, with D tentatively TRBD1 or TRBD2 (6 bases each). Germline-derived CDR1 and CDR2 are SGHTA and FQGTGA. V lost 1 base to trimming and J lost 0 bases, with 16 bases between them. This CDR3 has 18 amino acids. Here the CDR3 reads CASSLIGGTQSSYNEQFF. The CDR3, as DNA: TGTGCCAGCAGCTTAATAGGGGGGACTCAGAGCTCCTACAATGAGCAGTTCTTC.

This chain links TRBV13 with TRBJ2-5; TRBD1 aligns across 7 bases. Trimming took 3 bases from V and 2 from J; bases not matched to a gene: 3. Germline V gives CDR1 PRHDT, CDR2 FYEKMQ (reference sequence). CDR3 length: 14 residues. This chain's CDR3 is CASSFRDSQETQYF. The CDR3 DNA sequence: TGTGCCAGCAGCTTTAGGGACAGTCAAGAGACCCAGTACTTC.

CDR3 bases: TGTGCCAGCACCCAAGAGGGGACTAGAAAAGAGACCCAGTACTTC. This encodes CASTQEGTRKETQYF. The chain couples TRBV5-6 to TRBJ2-5; 8 nucleotides line up with TRBD2. Trimming cost V 6 bases and J 3 bases; bases outside gene matches: 10. Germline CDR1 SGHDT, CDR2 YYEEEE. The CDR3 is made up of 15 amino acids. The complete variable domain, with remaining parts taken from reference TRBV5-6 and TRBJ2-5, reads DAGVTQSPTHLIKTRGQQVTLRCSPKSGHDTVSWYQQALGQGPQFIFQYYEEEERQRGNFPDRFSGHQFPNYSSELNVNALLLGDSALYLCASTQEGTRKETQYFGPGTRLLVL.

The CDR3 spells CSVGAGASYNEQFF. The CDR3 nucleotides are TGCAGCGTTGGGGCAGGGGCATCCTACAATGAGCAGTTCTTC. The chain couples TRBV29-1 to TRBJ2-1, with TRBD1 as a possible D gene (6 bases). The CDR3 runs to 14 residues. The germline CDR1 and CDR2 sequences are SQVTM and ANQGSEA. Trimming removed 4 bases from V and 1 base from J, with 11 bases in between.

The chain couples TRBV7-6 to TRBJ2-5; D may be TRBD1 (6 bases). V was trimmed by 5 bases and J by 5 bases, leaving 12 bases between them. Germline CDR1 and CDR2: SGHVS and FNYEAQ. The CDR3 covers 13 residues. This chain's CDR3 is CASSHRVEETQYF. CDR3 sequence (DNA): TGTGCCAGCAGCCACAGGGTGGAGGAGACCCAGTACTTC.

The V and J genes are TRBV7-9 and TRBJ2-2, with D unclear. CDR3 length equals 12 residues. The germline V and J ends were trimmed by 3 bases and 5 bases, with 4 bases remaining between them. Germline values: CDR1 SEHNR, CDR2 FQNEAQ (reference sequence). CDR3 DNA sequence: TGTGCCAGCAGCTTTGGGACCGGGGAGCTGTTTTTT. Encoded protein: CASSFGTGELFF.

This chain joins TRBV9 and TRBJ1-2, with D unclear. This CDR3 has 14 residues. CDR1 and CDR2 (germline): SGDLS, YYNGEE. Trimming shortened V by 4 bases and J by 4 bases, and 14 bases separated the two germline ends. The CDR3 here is CASSTPSTRYGYTF. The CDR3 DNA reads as TGTGCCAGCAGCACCCCATCCACCCGCTATGGCTACACCTTC.

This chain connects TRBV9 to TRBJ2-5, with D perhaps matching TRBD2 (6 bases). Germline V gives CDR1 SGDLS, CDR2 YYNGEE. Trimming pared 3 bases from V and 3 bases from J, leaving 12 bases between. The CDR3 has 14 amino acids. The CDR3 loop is CASSAGLSEETQYF. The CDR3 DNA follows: TGTGCCAGCAGCGCGGGACTTTCGGAAGAGACCCAGTACTTC.

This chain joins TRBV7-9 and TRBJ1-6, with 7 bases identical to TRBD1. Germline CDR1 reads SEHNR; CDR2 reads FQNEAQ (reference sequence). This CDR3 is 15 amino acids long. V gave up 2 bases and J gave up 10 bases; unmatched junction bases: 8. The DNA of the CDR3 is TGTGCCAGCAGCTTACCAGACAGGGTAAAATCACCCCTCCACTTT. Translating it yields CASSLPDRVKSPLHF. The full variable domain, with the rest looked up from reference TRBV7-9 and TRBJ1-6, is DTGVSQNPRHKITKRGQNVTFRCDPISEHNRLYWYRQTLGQGPEFLTYFQNEAQLEKSRLLSDRFSAERPKGSFSTLEIQRTEQGDSAMYLCASSLPDRVKSPLHFGNGTRLTVT.

CDR3 residues: CASSPGRDSSGNTIYF. Here the CDR3 DNA reads TGTGCCAGCAGCCCAGGCCGGGACTCCTCTGGAAACACCATATATTTT. The chain carries TRBV7-9 and TRBJ1-3; D may be TRBD1 (5 bases). The V gene's germline CDR1 is SEHNR and CDR2 FQNEAQ (reference sequence). CDR3 length: 16 residues. Trimming pared 5 bases from V and 0 bases from J, leaving 14 bases between.

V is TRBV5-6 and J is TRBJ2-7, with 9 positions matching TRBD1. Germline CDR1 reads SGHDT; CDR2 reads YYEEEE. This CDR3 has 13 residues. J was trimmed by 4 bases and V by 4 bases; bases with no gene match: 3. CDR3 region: CASSIGTGYEQYF. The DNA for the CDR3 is TGTGCCAGCAGCATCGGGACAGGGTACGAGCAGTACTTC.

CDR3 protein: CASSQAYLSGDINEKLFF. The DNA of the CDR3 is TGCGCCAGCAGCCAAGCCTACCTTTCAGGGGATATTAATGAAAAACTGTTTTTT. This chain uses TRBV4-3 with TRBJ1-4, with D perhaps TRBD1 (6 bases). Trimming took off 1 base at V and 4 bases at J, with 19 bases between the two ends. CDR1 is LGHNA, CDR2 YSLEER, per germline. The CDR3 covers 18 residues.